This TCR beta chain is drawn from a study of shared clonotypes between healthy human individuals. The study's findings and limits: A handful of donors showed sharing of 4.5% to 6% of naive CD4 clonotypes.

The CDR3 has 15 residues. Trimming removed 5 bases at V and 3 bases at J, with 16 bases between. Germline lookup yields CDR1 MNHEY and CDR2 SVGAGI. Using immunoSEQ multiplex PCR, the repertoire was profiled, and TCRdb retains in-frame clones only, with some absent. The data show roughly 2.5 million clones, roughly nine tenths seen once. This clone has just a few counts. Its specificity is unknown. The receptor comes from a man between 18 and 29 years old in good health. The sample consisted of naive CD4+ T cells sorted from blood. As to subset: CD45RA+ positively selected. The chain combines TRBV6-5 with TRBJ2-5; TRBD2 is a possible D gene (6 bases). CDR3 coding DNA: TGTGCCAGCAGTGCCGGGGACTGGAGAAAAGAGACCCAGTACTTC. Its translation is CASSAGDWRKETQYF.